This T cell receptor (beta chain) was sequenced for a study of shared T cell receptors in the human thymus. TCRdb keeps only in-frame clones here, not all; method: immunoSEQ multiplex PCR. Of hundreds of thousands of clones in the sample, 70% to 90% were seen once. This CDR3 has 15 residues. Trimming stripped 0 bases from V and 4 bases from J, with 11 bases between. The germline V gene encodes CDR1 MRHNA and CDR2 SNTAGT. The same sample was also used in a study of human thymus T cells. That study reports: The thymus was resected at corrective cardiac surgery. Unrelated individuals had highly overlapping thymic repertoires, as reported in related research.

Sequenced input: thymocytes. The TCR was taken from a boy younger than two with a congenital heart defect. The V and J genes are TRBV6-4 and TRBJ2-3; D might be TRBD1 (5 bases). CDR3 nucleotides: TGTGCCAGCAGTGACTCCCCGTCAGGGCCAGATACGCAGTATTTT. Translating it yields CASSDSPSGPDTQYF.